This T cell receptor (beta chain) is drawn from a study of blood T cells in healthy people across ages. A note on this clonotype: Its cognate antigen is unknown.

The study isolated at least 6.5 million PBMCs from each sample. Then a second PCR, running roughly 7 to 11 cycles, was carried out with a sample-barcoded 5' primer and a J-beta primer mix. TCRdb redid the calling of the 5' RACE reads with MiXCR, one entry per CDR3 protein. The profile shows 1.5 million to 2 million distinct CDR3 sequences, 28% of them singletons. CDR1 MNHEY and CDR2 SVGEGT come from the germline V gene. The V gene lost 6 bases and the J gene lost 8 bases, with 16 bases spanning the gap. The CDR3 contains 13 residues. Broader study findings: Strongly correlated with naive T cell percentage was TCR beta diversity. A conclusive naive versus antigen-experienced comparison was prevented by the unsorted PBMCs. Among long-lived donors, naive CD4+ cells were more numerous and diversity higher than in aged donors.

The specimen sequenced was blood. V usage is TRBV6-2 or TRBV6-3 and J usage is TRBJ1-1; perhaps TRBD1 as D (5 bases). The source of this sequence is a woman under 40 in good health. CDR3 DNA sequence: TGTGCCAGCAGGCCCGGGCAGGGAAGAGAAGCTTTCTTT. Translated: CASRPGQGREAFF.